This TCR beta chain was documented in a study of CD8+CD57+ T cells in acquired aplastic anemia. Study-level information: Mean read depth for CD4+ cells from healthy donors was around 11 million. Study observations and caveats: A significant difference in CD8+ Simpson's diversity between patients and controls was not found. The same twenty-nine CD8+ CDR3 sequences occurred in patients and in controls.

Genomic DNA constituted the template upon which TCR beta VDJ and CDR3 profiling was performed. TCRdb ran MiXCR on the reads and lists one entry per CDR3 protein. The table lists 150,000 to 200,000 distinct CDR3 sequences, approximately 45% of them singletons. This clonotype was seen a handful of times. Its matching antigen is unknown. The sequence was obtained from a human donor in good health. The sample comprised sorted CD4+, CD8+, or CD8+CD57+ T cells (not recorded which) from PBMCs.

The DNA for the CDR3 is TGTGCCATCAGTGGGACAGGACAAGAGACCCAGTACTTC. Amino acids: CAISGTGQETQYF. This rearrangement joins TRBV10-3 to TRBJ2-5; TRBD1 agrees at 7 bases. Trimming at V came to 4 bases and at J to 2 bases, leaving 1 base not matched to a gene. The CDR3 is made up of 13 amino acids. Per germline, CDR1 ENHRY and CDR2 SYGVKD.